These 9 T cell receptor beta chains were sequenced from one sample in a study of regulatory T cells in long-lasting Graves disease. Time point indicated: newly diagnosed GD, antithyroid drugs for less than 3 months. PBMC RNA was the source of the TCR library. Arm-PCR of CDR3 regions and iRepertoire HTBI primers were the basis on which TCR beta libraries were built. A single record per CDR3 protein comes from TCRdb applying MiXCR to the multiplex PCR reads. The repertoire has under 500,000 distinct CDR3 sequences, 15% to 20% of them found once; the top ten carry about 10%. These same data were also listed under a study on T cells in Graves' hyperthyroidism and ophthalmopathy.

Material: peripheral blood mononuclear cells (PBMCs), obtained at new diagnosis, from a patient treated with antithyroid drugs. These receptors originate from a woman in her twenties or thirties with Graves disease.

This chain joins TRBV10-3 and TRBJ2-1; D remains unclear. Trimming cost V 11 bases and J 0 bases, with 20 bases left between them. The CDR3 runs to 16 residues. Germline V gives CDR1 ENHRY, CDR2 SYGVKD. CDR3 sequence reads: CAAAKGGRSSYNEQFF. For the CDR3, the DNA is TGTGCCGCAGCCAAGGGTGGGCGCAGCTCCTACAATGAGCAGTTCTTC.

This clonotype appeared a few times. This chain joins TRBV13 and TRBJ2-7; D is possibly TRBD1 (6 bases). The CDR3 runs to 14 residues. V shed 5 bases and J shed 2 bases, with 13 bases lying between them. Germline V gives CDR1 PRHDT, CDR2 FYEKMQ (reference sequence). The CDR3 loop reads CASSLQGRAYEQYF. The CDR3 DNA follows: TGTGCCAGCAGCCTACAGGGTAGGGCCTACGAGCAGTACTTC.

On this clonotype: This may come from a read error, since a much larger clone is one base off. The chain carries TRBV6-2 or TRBV6-3 and TRBJ2-2; 10 nucleotides align to TRBD2. Germline CDR1 and CDR2: MNHEY and SVGEGT. The CDR3 totals 17 residues. V shed 5 bases and J 5 bases; nucleotides not matched to a gene: 11. This CDR3 is CASSVRASGRFTGELFF. CDR3 sequence (DNA): TGTGCCAGCAGTGTCAGGGCTAGCGGGAGATTTACCGGGGAGCTGTTTTTT.

There are many counts of this clonotype. The chain joins TRBV12-3 or TRBV12-4 to TRBJ2-7, with 8 positions matching TRBD1. The CDR3 is 13 amino acids. The junction had 6 bases not matched to a gene; V was cut back by 6 bases and J by 5 bases. DNA for the CDR3: TGTGCCAGCAGAGGACAGGGTTTCGACGAGCAGTACTTC. This encodes CASRGQGFDEQYF.

The chain carries TRBV5-1 and TRBJ2-6; 8 positions agree with TRBD1. The CDR3 consists of 19 residues. Germline values: CDR1 SGHRS, CDR2 YFSETQ. V lost 0 bases to trimming and J lost 0 bases; unmatched junction nucleotides: 8. Written as DNA, the CDR3 is TGCGCCAGCAGCTTGGCCGGGGACAGGATATACTCTGGGGCCAACGTCCTGACTTTC. Protein sequence: CASSLAGDRIYSGANVLTF.

This clonotype was recorded many times. V usage is TRBV12-3 or TRBV12-4 and J usage is TRBJ1-2, with D perhaps matching TRBD1 (6 bases). The length of the CDR3 is 14 residues. V was shortened by 3 bases and J by 2 bases, with 10 bases between the two germline ends. This CDR3 is CASSLGRGNYGYTF. In nucleotides, the CDR3 is TGTGCCAGCAGTTTGGGCAGGGGAAACTATGGCTACACCTTC.

Notes on this clonotype: The junction departs from germline at one end; a sequencing error may be responsible. This chain uses TRBV30 with TRBJ2-5; D possibly corresponds to TRBD2 (7 bases). Germline CDR1 reads GTSNPN; CDR2 reads SVGIG (reference sequence). The CDR3 runs 14 residues. CDR3 sequence reads: CAWSNGGREKTRYF. CDR3 nucleotide sequence: TGTGCCTGGAGTAACGGGGGGCGGGAGAAGACCCGGTACTTC.

The sample holds a few counts of this clonotype. CDR3 protein: CASKTGSYNEQFF. The CDR3 DNA is TGTGCCAGCAAGACAGGGTCTTACAATGAGCAGTTCTTC. The chain recombines TRBV25-1 with TRBJ2-1; TRBD1 matches 7 bases. Germline CDR1 is MGHDK and CDR2 is SYGVNS. The trim removed 7 bases at V and 4 bases at J, leaving 4 bases unmatched. The CDR3 contains 13 residues.

Many counts were recorded for this clonotype. The chain links TRBV30 to TRBJ2-3; tentatively, D is TRBD1 or TRBD2 (6 bases each). V was cut by 8 bases and J by 2 bases, with 26 bases left in between. The CDR3 sequence is 17 residues long. Germline CDR1 reads GTSNPN; CDR2 reads SVGIG (reference sequence). CDR3: CAGGHRGTRRFTDTQYF. The CDR3 DNA reads TGTGCCGGCGGACACCGGGGGACACGAAGGTTCACAGATACGCAGTATTTT.